The text below deals with one TCR beta chain. Its antigen remains unidentified. Original methodology: When patient CD8+ clones larger than 1% were compared with published virus-specific TCRB sequences, few matched. This table comes from immunoSEQ multiplex PCR, and its TCRdb copy is limited to in-frame clones, with some not included. V, J and clone size are taken as reported in that table, and D and trimming were inferred from the DNA itself. Of about 16,000 clones listed, approximately 79% were seen once; the top ten hold roughly 22%. This sample was included in a study of somatic mutations in cytotoxic T cells in rheumatoid arthritis. V lost 9 bases to trimming and J lost 2 bases, with 7 bases between them. Per germline, CDR1 MNHEY and CDR2 SVGAGI. The CDR3 extends over 11 amino acids. Study findings and constraints: Within 8 of 65 patients, the single biggest CD8+ clone made up more than 20% of CD8+ cells. Antigen specificity of the expanded CD8+ clones was not determined. Rheumatoid arthritis patients and age-matched healthy controls showed no significant difference in CD8+ T-cell clonality.

This chain connects TRBV6-5 to TRBJ2-5, with D unclear. This clonotype was obtained from an adult with rheumatoid arthritis. Sample: CD8+ T cells sorted from blood. CDR3 nucleotide sequence: TGTGCCAGTTGGGGACAAGAGACCCAGTACTTC. Protein: CASWGQETQYF.